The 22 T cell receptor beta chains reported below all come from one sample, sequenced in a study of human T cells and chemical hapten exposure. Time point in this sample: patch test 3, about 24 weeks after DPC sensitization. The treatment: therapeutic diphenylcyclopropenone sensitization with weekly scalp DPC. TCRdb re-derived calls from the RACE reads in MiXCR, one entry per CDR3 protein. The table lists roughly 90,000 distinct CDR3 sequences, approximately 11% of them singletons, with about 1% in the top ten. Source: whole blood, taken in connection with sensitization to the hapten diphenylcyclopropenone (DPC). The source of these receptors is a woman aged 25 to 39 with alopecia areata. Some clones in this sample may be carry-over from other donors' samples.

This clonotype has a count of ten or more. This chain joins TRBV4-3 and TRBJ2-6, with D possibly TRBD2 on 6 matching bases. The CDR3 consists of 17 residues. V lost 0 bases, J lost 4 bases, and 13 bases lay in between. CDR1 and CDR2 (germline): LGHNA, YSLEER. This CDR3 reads CASSQDLTAGGANVLTF. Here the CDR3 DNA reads TGCGCCAGCAGCCAAGATCTGACGGCGGGAGGGGCCAACGTCCTGACTTTC.

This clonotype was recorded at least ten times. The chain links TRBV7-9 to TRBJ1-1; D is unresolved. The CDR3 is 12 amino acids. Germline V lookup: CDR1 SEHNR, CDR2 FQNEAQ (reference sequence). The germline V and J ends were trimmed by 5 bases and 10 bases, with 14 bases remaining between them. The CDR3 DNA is TGTGCCAGCAGCCGGACGGAGGGAGCAGCTTTCTTT. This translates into CASSRTEGAAFF.

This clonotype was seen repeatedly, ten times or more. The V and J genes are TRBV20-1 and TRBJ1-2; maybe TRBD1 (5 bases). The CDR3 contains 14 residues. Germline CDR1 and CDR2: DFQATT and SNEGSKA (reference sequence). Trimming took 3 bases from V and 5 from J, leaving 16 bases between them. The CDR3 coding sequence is TGCAGTGCTAGCCCCCCAGGGCGCCGGTATGGCTACACCTTC. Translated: CSASPPGRRYGYTF.

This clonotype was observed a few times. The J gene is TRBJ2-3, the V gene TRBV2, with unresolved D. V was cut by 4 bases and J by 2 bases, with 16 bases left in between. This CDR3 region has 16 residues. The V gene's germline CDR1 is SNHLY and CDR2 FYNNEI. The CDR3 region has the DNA TGTGCCAGCAGTGGAGAAACCCAACGCACCACAGATACGCAGTATTTT. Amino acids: CASSGETQRTTDTQYF.

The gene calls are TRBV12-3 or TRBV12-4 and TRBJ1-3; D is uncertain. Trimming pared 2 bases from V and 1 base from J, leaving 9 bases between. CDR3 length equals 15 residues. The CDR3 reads CASSLRQPSGNTIYF. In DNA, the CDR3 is TGTGCCAGCAGTTTACGGCAACCATCTGGAAACACCATATATTTT.

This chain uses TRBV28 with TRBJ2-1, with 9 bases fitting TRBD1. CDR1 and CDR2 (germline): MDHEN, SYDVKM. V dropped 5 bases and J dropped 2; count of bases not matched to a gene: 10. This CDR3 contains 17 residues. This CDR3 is CASSPALGQGAYNEQFF. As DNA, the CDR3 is TGTGCCAGCAGTCCCGCCCTGGGACAGGGAGCCTACAATGAGCAGTTCTTC. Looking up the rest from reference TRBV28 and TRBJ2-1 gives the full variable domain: DVKVTQSSRYLVKRTGEKVFLECVQDMDHENMFWYRQDPGLGLRLIYFSYDVKMKEKGDIPEGYSVSREKKERFSLILESASTNQTSMYLCASSPALGQGAYNEQFFGPGTRLTVL.

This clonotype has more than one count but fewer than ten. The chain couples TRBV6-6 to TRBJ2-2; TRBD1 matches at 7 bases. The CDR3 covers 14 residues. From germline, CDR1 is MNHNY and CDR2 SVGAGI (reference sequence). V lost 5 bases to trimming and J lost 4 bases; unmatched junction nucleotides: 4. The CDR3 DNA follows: TGTGCCAGCAGTGGCCAGGGGGTCACCGGGGAGCTGTTTTTT. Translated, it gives CASSGQGVTGELFF.

The CDR3 protein is CASSSERNSPRRGDTQYF. CDR3 sequence (DNA): TGTGCCAGCAGCTCAGAGAGAAACAGTCCACGTCGAGGGGATACGCAGTATTTT. The chain combines TRBV11-2 with TRBJ2-3, with TRBD2 as a possible D gene (5 bases). Germline V gene data show CDR1 as SGHAT and CDR2 as FQNNGV. This CDR3 region has 18 residues. V lost 4 bases and J 6 bases, leaving 26 bases between the germline ends.

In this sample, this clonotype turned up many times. The chain's CDR3 is CAISGGREGYEQYV. In DNA form, the CDR3 reads TGTGCCATCAGTGGCGGCAGAGAGGGCTACGAGCAGTACGTC. The rearrangement joins TRBV10-3 to TRBJ2-7; a possible D gene is TRBD2 (5 bases). With 4 bases removed from V and 3 bases from J, the gap between germline ends came to 13 bases. The CDR3 runs to 14 residues. Germline CDR1 reads ENHRY; CDR2 reads SYGVKD.

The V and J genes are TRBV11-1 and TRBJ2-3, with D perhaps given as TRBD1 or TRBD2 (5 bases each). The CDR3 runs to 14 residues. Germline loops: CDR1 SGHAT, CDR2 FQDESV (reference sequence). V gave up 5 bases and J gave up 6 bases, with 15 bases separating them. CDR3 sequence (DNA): TGTGCCAGCAGCACCCGGGACCGCGGCGATACGCAGTATTTT. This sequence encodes CASSTRDRGDTQYF.

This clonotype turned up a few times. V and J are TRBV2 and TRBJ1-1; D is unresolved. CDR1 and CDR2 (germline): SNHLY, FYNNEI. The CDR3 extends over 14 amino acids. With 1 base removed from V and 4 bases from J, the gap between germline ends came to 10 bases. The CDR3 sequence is CASSEGNYPTEAFF. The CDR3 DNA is TGTGCCAGCAGTGAAGGGAACTACCCCACTGAAGCTTTCTTT.

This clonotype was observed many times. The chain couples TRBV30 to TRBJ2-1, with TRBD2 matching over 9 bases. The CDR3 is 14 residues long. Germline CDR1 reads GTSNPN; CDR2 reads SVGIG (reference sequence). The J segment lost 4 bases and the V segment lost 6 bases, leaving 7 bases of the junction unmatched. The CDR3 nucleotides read TGTGCCTGTTCCGGACTAGCGACTTACAATGAGCAGTTCTTC. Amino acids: CACSGLATYNEQFF.

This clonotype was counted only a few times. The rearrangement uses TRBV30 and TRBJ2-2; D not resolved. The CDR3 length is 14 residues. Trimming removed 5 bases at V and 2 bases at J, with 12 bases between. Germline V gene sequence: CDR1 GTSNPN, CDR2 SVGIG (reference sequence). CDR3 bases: TGTGCCTGGGGCGAATTCCCTAACACCGGGGAGCTGTTTTTT. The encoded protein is CAWGEFPNTGELFF.

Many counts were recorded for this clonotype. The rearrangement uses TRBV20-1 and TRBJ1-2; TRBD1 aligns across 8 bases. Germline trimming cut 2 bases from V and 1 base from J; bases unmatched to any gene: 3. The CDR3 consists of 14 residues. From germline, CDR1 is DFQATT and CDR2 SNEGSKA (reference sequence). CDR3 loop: CSARQGAGNYGYTF. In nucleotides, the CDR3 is TGCAGTGCTAGACAGGGGGCCGGTAACTATGGCTACACCTTC.

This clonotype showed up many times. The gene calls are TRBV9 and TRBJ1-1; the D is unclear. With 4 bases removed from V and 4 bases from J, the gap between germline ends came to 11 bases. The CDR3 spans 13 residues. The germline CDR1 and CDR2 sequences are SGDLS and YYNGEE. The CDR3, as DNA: TGTGCCAGCAGCTCCCGAACGGTCACTGAAGCTTTCTTT. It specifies CASSSRTVTEAFF.

CDR3 loop: CSAADRYNQPQHF. CDR3 DNA sequence: TGCAGTGCTGCCGACAGGTACAATCAGCCCCAGCATTTT. The V gene is TRBV20-1, the J gene TRBJ1-5, with D possibly TRBD1 on 6 matching bases. The ends were cut back, 5 bases at V and 3 bases at J, with 11 bases in the middle. The CDR3 extends over 13 amino acids. CDR1 DFQATT and CDR2 SNEGSKA come from the germline V gene (reference sequence).

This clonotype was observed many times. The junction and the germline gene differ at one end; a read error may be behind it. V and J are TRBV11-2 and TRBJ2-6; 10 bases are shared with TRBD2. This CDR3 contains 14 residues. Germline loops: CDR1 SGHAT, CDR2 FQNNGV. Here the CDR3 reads CGTSVVSGANVLTF. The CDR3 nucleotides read TGCGGGACTAGCGTAGTCTCTGGGGCCAACGTCCTGACTTTC.

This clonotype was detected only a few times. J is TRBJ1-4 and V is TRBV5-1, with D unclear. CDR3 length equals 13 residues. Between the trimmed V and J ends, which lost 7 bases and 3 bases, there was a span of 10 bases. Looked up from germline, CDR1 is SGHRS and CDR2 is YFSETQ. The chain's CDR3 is CASAREANEKLFF. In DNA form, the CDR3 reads TGCGCCAGCGCGCGGGAGGCTAATGAAAAACTGTTTTTT.

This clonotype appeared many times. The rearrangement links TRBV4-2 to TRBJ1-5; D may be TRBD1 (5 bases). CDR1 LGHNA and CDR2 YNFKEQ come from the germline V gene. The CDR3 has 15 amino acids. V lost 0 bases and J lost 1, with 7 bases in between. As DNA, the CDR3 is TGTGCCAGCAGCCAAGAAAGGGACAGCAATCAGCCCCAGCATTTT. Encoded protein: CASSQERDSNQPQHF.

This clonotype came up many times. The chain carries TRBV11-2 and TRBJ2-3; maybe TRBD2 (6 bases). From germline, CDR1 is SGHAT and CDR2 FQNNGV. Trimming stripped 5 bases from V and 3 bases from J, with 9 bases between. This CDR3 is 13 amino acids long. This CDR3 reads CASSGGTTDTQYF. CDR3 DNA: TGTGCCAGCAGCGGCGGGACGACAGATACGCAGTATTTT.

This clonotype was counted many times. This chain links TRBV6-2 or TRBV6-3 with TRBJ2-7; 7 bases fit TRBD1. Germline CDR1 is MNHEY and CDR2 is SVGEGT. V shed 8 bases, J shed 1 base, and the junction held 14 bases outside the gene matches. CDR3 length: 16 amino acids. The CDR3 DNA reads TGTGCCAGCGAAGGGGGCCGCTCGTGGACTTCCTACGAGCAGTACTTC. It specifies CASEGGRSWTSYEQYF.

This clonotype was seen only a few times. The DNA of the CDR3 is TGTGCCTGGAGGGAAAGTTATCTAGCGGGGACTCCTTACAATGAGCAGTTCTTC. Translating it yields CAWRESYLAGTPYNEQFF. This chain connects TRBV30 to TRBJ2-1; 9 bases align to TRBD2. Germline values: CDR1 GTSNPN, CDR2 SVGIG (reference sequence). This CDR3 spans 18 amino acids. The trim removed 3 bases at V and 4 bases at J, leaving 16 bases unmatched.